The rows below give T cell receptor beta chains drawn from one sample of a study of breast tumors, draining lymph nodes, adjacent tissues. TCRdb processed the multiplex PCR reads anew with MiXCR; each CDR3 protein has one entry. The sample has fewer than 85,000 distinct CDR3 sequences, approximately 20% seen once. Sequencing input: axillary lymph node tissue. These receptors were obtained from a female donor with breast cancer. Some clones in this sample may be carry-over from other donors' samples. The CDR3 runs from the conserved cysteine through the conserved F or W. Fields, in order: D gene, clone size, J gene, V gene, CDR3 protein, CDR3 DNA. The D gene is left open where the match is weak. A row's size may be missing; if present it is once, few, many or a size class.

D: -
size: many
J: TRBJ1-2
V: TRBV29-1
CDR3: CSVDGVGGYTF
DNA: TGCAGCGTTGACGGGGTGGGCGGCTACACCTTC

D: -
size: many
J: TRBJ2-5
V: TRBV5-1
CDR3: CASSLTVTQETQYF
DNA: TGCGCCAGCAGCTTGACGGTGACTCAAGAGACCCAGTACTTC

D: -
size: many
J: TRBJ2-2
V: TRBV7-2
CDR3: CASALSSLIGLGNTGELFF
DNA: TGTGCCAGCGCCCTATCCTCCCTCATCGGACTGGGGAACACCGGGGAGCTGTTTTTT

D: TRBD2
size: many
J: TRBJ2-1
V: TRBV7-6
CDR3: CASSSWTSGRDNEQFF
DNA: TGTGCCAGCAGCTCATGGACTAGCGGGAGAGATAATGAGCAGTTCTTC

D: TRBD1
size: few
J: TRBJ2-7
V: TRBV28
CDR3: CASSSGTGAAEQYF
DNA: TGTGCCAGCAGCTCCGGGACAGGGGCTGCAGAGCAGTACTTC

D: -
size: many
J: TRBJ2-5
V: TRBV6-2/TRBV6-3
CDR3: CASRKHQGHQETQYF
DNA: TGTGCCAGCAGAAAACATCAGGGGCACCAAGAGACCCAGTACTTC

D: TRBD2
size: many
J: TRBJ2-5
V: TRBV19
CDR3: CASGPAGGPGETQYF
DNA: TGTGCCAGTGGGCCAGCGGGAGGGCCGGGGGAGACCCAGTACTTC

D: -
size: few
J: TRBJ2-5
V: TRBV28
CDR3: CASSLAGIQETQYF
DNA: TGTGCCAGCAGTTTAGCGGGGATCCAAGAGACCCAGTACTTC

D: -
size: many
J: TRBJ2-3
V: TRBV7-2
CDR3: CASSLVVDTQYF
DNA: TGTGCCAGCAGCTTAGTAGTAGATACGCAGTATTTT

D: -
size: many
J: TRBJ2-7
V: TRBV20-1
CDR3: CSATTSSGWEAYEQYF
DNA: TGCAGTGCTACCACCAGTTCCGGGTGGGAGGCCTACGAGCAGTACTTC

D: -
size: many
J: TRBJ2-5
V: TRBV12-3/TRBV12-4
CDR3: CASSPKETQYF
DNA: TGTGCCAGCAGTCCGAAAGAGACCCAGTACTTC

D: TRBD2
size: many
J: TRBJ2-7
V: TRBV20-1
CDR3: CSARPVGGNYEQYF
DNA: TGCAGTGCTAGGCCGGTGGGAGGGAACTACGAGCAGTACTTC

D: TRBD2
size: many
J: TRBJ2-7
V: TRBV30
CDR3: CAWRLAGGSYEQYF
DNA: TGTGCCTGGAGATTAGCGGGGGGATCCTACGAGCAGTACTTC

D: -
size: many
J: TRBJ2-2
V: TRBV13
CDR3: CASSGSWLGNDRSGELFF
DNA: TGTGCCAGCAGCGGGTCGTGGCTAGGGAATGATAGGTCCGGGGAGCTGTTTTTT

D: -
size: many
J: TRBJ2-7
V: TRBV3-1
CDR3: CASSQDGRVEQYF
DNA: TGTGCCAGCAGCCAAGACGGCCGGGTCGAGCAGTACTTC

D: -
size: many
J: TRBJ2-6
V: TRBV20-1
CDR3: CSARVTGSNVLTF
DNA: TGCAGTGCTAGAGTGACAGGCTCCAACGTCCTGACTTTC

D: -
size: -
J: TRBJ2-2
V: TRBV5-4
CDR3: CASSPEVGATGELFF
DNA: TGTGCCAGCAGCCCGGAGGTAGGGGCCACCGGGGAGCTGTTTTTT

D: TRBD1
size: -
J: TRBJ2-4
V: TRBV20-1
CDR3: CSALPGQGPKNIQYF
DNA: TGCAGTGCGCTACCGGGACAGGGGCCCAAAAACATTCAGTACTTC

D: TRBD2
size: many
J: TRBJ2-1
V: TRBV20-1
CDR3: CSARESVGGRDEQFF
DNA: TGCAGTGCTAGAGAGTCCGTGGGAGGGAGGGATGAGCAGTTCTTC

D: TRBD1
size: many
J: TRBJ2-6
V: TRBV5-1
CDR3: CASSQTGAGANVLTF
DNA: TGCGCCAGCAGCCAAACAGGGGCCGGGGCCAACGTCCTGACTTTC

D: TRBD2
size: many
J: TRBJ2-1
V: TRBV29-1
CDR3: CSVENDGGSEQFF
DNA: TGCAGCGTTGAAAATGACGGGGGGAGTGAGCAGTTCTTC

D: -
size: many
J: TRBJ1-3
V: TRBV4-3
CDR3: CASSLDRNQGNTIYF
DNA: TGCGCCAGCAGCCTGGACCGGAACCAAGGAAACACCATATATTTT

D: -
size: -
J: TRBJ1-1
V: TRBV6-6
CDR3: CASSYARNTEAFF
DNA: TGTGCCAGCAGTTACGCCAGGAACACTGAAGCTTTCTTT

D: -
size: many
J: TRBJ2-2
V: TRBV7-9
CDR3: CASSLAGAGELFF
DNA: TGTGCCAGCAGCTTGGCGGGCGCCGGGGAGCTGTTTTTT

D: TRBD1
size: many
J: TRBJ1-6
V: TRBV6-7
CDR3: CASSHPGQNSSPLHF
DNA: TGTGCCAGCAGCCACCCGGGACAGAACTCATCACCCCTCCACTTT

D: TRBD1
size: many
J: TRBJ2-2
V: TRBV10-3
CDR3: CATLPGQGNTGELFF
DNA: TGTGCCACCCTCCCGGGACAGGGTAACACCGGGGAGCTGTTTTTT

D: TRBD2
size: many
J: TRBJ2-1
V: TRBV19
CDR3: CASSIAASGRRHEQFF
DNA: TGTGCCAGTAGTATAGCGGCCAGCGGGAGGCGTCACGAGCAGTTCTTC

D: -
size: many
J: TRBJ2-3
V: TRBV19
CDR3: CASRSGLTSTDTQYF
DNA: TGTGCCAGTAGGTCGGGACTTACTAGCACAGATACGCAGTATTTT

D: -
size: few
J: TRBJ1-2
V: TRBV28
CDR3: CASSLGLGSRYNGYTF
DNA: TGTGCCAGCAGTTTAGGTTTGGGAAGCCGGTATAATGGCTACACCTTC

D: -
size: medium-sized
J: TRBJ1-2
V: TRBV7-9
CDR3: CASSTSFRQERGYTF
DNA: TGTGCCAGCAGCACATCCTTCCGACAGGAAAGGGGCTACACCTTC

D: TRBD2
size: -
J: TRBJ2-1
V: TRBV5-4
CDR3: CASSQAIGGGGNEQFF
DNA: TGTGCCAGCAGCCAAGCAATCGGGGGGGGTGGCAATGAGCAGTTCTTC

D: -
size: -
J: TRBJ2-2
V: TRBV28
CDR3: CASRMNTGELFF
DNA: TGTGCCAGCAGGATGAACACCGGGGAGCTGTTTTTT

D: -
size: many
J: TRBJ2-3
V: TRBV7-3
CDR3: CASSLTSGLTDTQYF
DNA: TGTGCCAGCAGCTTAACGTCAGGGCTCACAGATACGCAGTATTTT

D: TRBD2
size: many
J: TRBJ2-1
V: TRBV9
CDR3: CASSVVAGGPNEQFF
DNA: TGTGCCAGCAGCGTAGTGGCGGGAGGGCCAAATGAGCAGTTCTTC

D: -
size: -
J: TRBJ2-1
V: TRBV24-1
CDR3: CATSDLPPRGREPSYNEQFF
DNA: TGTGCCACCAGTGATTTGCCTCCAAGGGGCAGGGAGCCTTCATACAATGAGCAGTTCTTC

D: TRBD1
size: -
J: TRBJ1-2
V: TRBV14
CDR3: CASSLRQGHGYTF
DNA: TGTGCCAGCAGCCTCCGACAGGGACATGGCTACACCTTC

D: TRBD2
size: many
J: TRBJ2-5
V: TRBV28
CDR3: CASRDQGLAVTQYF
DNA: TGTGCCAGCAGGGACCAGGGACTAGCGGTGACCCAGTACTTC

D: -
size: few
J: TRBJ2-3
V: TRBV28
CDR3: CASGPTDTQYF
DNA: TGTGCCAGCGGGCCCACAGATACGCAGTATTTT

D: TRBD2
size: many
J: TRBJ2-2
V: TRBV19
CDR3: CASSEALRLAPGELFF
DNA: TGTGCCAGTAGTGAGGCGCTGCGACTAGCGCCCGGGGAGCTGTTTTTT

D: -
size: -
J: TRBJ2-1
V: TRBV4-3
CDR3: CASSQESSNEQFF
DNA: TGCGCCAGCAGCCAAGAGTCGTCCAATGAGCAGTTCTTC

D: -
size: -
J: TRBJ2-1
V: TRBV20-1
CDR3: CSARVLIRLYNEQFF
DNA: TGCAGTGCTAGAGTCCTGATACGGCTATACAATGAGCAGTTCTTC

D: -
size: few
J: TRBJ1-5
V: TRBV27
CDR3: CASSLGHPSNQPQHF
DNA: TGTGCCAGCAGTTTAGGGCACCCCAGCAATCAGCCCCAGCATTTT

D: TRBD2
size: -
J: TRBJ2-5
V: TRBV5-1
CDR3: CASSLGASGAQETQYF
DNA: TGCGCCAGCAGCTTAGGGGCTAGCGGGGCCCAAGAGACCCAGTACTTC

D: TRBD1
size: many
J: TRBJ2-7
V: TRBV5-8
CDR3: CASSDGQGFEQYF
DNA: TGTGCCAGCAGCGACGGACAGGGATTCGAGCAGTACTTC

D: TRBD1
size: many
J: TRBJ2-2
V: TRBV9
CDR3: CASSVNRGRPGELFF
DNA: TGTGCCAGCAGCGTAAACAGGGGGCGCCCCGGGGAGCTGTTTTTT

D: -
size: many
J: TRBJ2-1
V: TRBV11-3
CDR3: CASSRAGQYNEQFF
DNA: TGTGCCAGCAGTAGGGCAGGACAGTACAATGAGCAGTTCTTC

D: TRBD2
size: many
J: TRBJ2-7
V: TRBV20-1
CDR3: CSAGTSGRTEQYF
DNA: TGCAGTGCTGGGACTAGCGGGAGAACCGAGCAGTACTTC

D: TRBD2
size: many
J: TRBJ2-1
V: TRBV5-1
CDR3: CASSRGTSVITHNEQFF
DNA: TGCGCCAGCAGCCGCGGGACTAGTGTTATTACCCACAATGAGCAGTTCTTC

D: TRBD1
size: many
J: TRBJ1-6
V: TRBV6-5
CDR3: CASNLGQGNSPLHF
DNA: TGTGCCAGCAACCTGGGACAGGGGAATTCTCCCCTCCACTTT

D: TRBD1
size: few
J: TRBJ1-5
V: TRBV5-6
CDR3: CASSPGQANQPQHF
DNA: TGTGCCAGCAGCCCGGGACAGGCTAATCAGCCCCAGCATTTT

D: TRBD2
size: -
J: TRBJ2-2
V: TRBV30
CDR3: CAWKLAGGTITGELFF
DNA: TGTGCCTGGAAACTAGCGGGAGGGACTATCACCGGGGAGCTGTTTTTT